The T cell receptor (beta chain) described here comes from a study of HIV-infected patients and healthy controls. Within the sample, this clonotype is medium-sized. The repertoire came from unfractionated whole blood and reflected all unsorted peripheral T cells. Reverse transcription used 450 to 650 ng RNA and constant-region primers for alpha and beta. Each of the alpha and beta chains got its own library through chain-specific third strand synthesis with indices. TCRdb reprocessed the 5' RACE reads via MiXCR and lists one record per CDR3 protein. The sample lists under 5,500 distinct CDR3 sequences; roughly 7.3% were seen once. Material: blood, obtained before antiretroviral therapy. This receptor was identified in an adult with HIV infection.

CDR3 region: CSATPAYNQPQHF. CDR3 nucleotide sequence: TGCAGTGCCACACCAGCGTACAATCAGCCCCAGCATTTT. The chain is built from TRBV20-1 and TRBJ1-5; D ambiguous. Germline CDR1 is DFQATT and CDR2 is SNEGSKA (reference sequence). The V end lost 6 bases, the J end lost 3 bases, and 12 bases lay between the germline ends. This CDR3 comprises 13 residues.